This T cell receptor beta chain is drawn from a study of blood T cell repertoires in COVID-19. Across the study: Acute-phase and convalescent COVID-19 samples originated in the United States, Italy and Spain. The analysed material was cDNA or gDNA that came from T cells, B-cell-depleted T cells, or PBMCs.

Germline V gives CDR1 GTSNPN, CDR2 SVGIG (reference sequence). CDR3 length: 17 residues. V was shortened by 0 bases and J by 0 bases, with 15 bases between the two germline ends. The method was immunoSEQ multiplex PCR; TCRdb's version includes in-frame clones alone and lacks a portion of them. The sample yields 48,000 or so clones, under 90% seen once. The TCR sequence derives from a woman of 80 years or more with COVID-19, enrolled during active disease. The material sequenced was peripheral blood. The chain joins TRBV30 to TRBJ1-3, with D uncertain. DNA for the CDR3: TGTGCCTGGAGTGTATTTCTGGGCCGGGGCTCTGGAAACACCATATATTTT. Residues: CAWSVFLGRGSGNTIYF.